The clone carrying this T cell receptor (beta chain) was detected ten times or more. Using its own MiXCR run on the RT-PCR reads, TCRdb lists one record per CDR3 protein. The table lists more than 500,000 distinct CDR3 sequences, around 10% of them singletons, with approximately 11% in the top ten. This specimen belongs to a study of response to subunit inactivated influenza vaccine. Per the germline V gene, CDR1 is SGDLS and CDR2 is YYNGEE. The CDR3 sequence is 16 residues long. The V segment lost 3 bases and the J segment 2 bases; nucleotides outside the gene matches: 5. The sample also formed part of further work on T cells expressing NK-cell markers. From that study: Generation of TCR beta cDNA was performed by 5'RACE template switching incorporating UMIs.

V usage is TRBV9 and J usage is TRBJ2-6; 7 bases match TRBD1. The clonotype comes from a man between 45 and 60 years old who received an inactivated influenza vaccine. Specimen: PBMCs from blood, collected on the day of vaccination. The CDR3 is CASSDRQGAGANVLTF. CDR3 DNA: TGTGCCAGCAGCGATCGACAGGGAGCTGGGGCCAACGTCCTGACTTTC.